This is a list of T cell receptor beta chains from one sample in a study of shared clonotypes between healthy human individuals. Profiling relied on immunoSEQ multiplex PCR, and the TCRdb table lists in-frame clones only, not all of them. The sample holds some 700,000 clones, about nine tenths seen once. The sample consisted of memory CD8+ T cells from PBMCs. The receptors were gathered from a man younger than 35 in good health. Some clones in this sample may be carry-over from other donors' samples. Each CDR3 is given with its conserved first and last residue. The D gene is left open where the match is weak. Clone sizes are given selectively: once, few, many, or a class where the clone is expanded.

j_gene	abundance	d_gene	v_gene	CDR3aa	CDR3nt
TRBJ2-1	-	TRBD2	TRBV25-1	CAVWGGEQFF	TGTGCTGTCTGGGGGGGTGAGCAGTTCTTC
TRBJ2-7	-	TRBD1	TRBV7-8	CASSLGWTGPEEQYF	TGTGCCAGCAGCTTAGGATGGACAGGGCCGGAAGAGCAGTACTTC
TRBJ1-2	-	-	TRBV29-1	CSVRGGPYYGYTF	TGCAGCGTTAGAGGGGGTCCCTACTATGGCTACACCTTC
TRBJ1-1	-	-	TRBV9	CASSVPSGGGEAFF	TGTGCCAGCAGCGTCCCGAGCGGGGGGGGCGAAGCTTTCTTT
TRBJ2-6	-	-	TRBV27	CASSLSFQGAFPGANVLTF	TGTGCCAGCAGTTTAAGTTTCCAGGGTGCGTTTCCTGGGGCCAACGTCCTGACTTTC
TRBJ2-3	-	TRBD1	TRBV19	CASSIGNRGWLIADTQYF	TGTGCCAGTAGTATAGGGAACAGGGGGTGGTTGATTGCAGATACGCAGTATTTT
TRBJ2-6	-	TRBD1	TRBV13	CASSFGQGRTGANVLTF	TGTGCCAGCAGCTTCGGACAGGGACGTACTGGGGCCAACGTCCTGACTTTC
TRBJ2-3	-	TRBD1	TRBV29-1	CSVMPGQGTDTQYF	TGCAGCGTGATGCCGGGACAGGGCACAGATACGCAGTATTTT
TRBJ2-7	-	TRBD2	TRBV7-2	CASSFHPTSVSYEQYF	TGTGCCAGCAGCTTCCACCCGACTAGCGTTTCCTACGAGCAGTACTTC
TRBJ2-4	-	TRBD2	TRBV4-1	CASSHGTIKNIQYF	TGCGCCAGCAGCCACGGGACTATTAAAAACATTCAGTACTTC
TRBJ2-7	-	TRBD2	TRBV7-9	CASSTASGSARYEQYF	TGTGCCAGCTCAACGGCCAGCGGGAGTGCCCGCTACGAGCAGTACTTC
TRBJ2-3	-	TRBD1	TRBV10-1	CASRPGTGDTDTQYF	TGCGCCAGCAGACCCGGGACAGGTGACACAGATACGCAGTATTTT
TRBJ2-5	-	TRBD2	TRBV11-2	CASSLTSGRVKTQYF	TGTGCCAGCAGCTTAACTAGCGGGAGGGTGAAGACCCAGTACTTC
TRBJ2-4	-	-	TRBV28	CASSLFARAKNIQYF	TGTGCCAGCAGTTTATTTGCGCGAGCCAAAAACATTCAGTACTTC
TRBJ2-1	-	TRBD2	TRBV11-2	CASSLFVGTSGYNEQFF	TGTGCCAGCAGCCTTTTTGTGGGGACTAGCGGTTACAATGAGCAGTTCTTC
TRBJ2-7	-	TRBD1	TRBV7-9	CASIPSDRGPSYEQYF	TGTGCCAGCATCCCCTCCGACAGGGGGCCTTCCTACGAGCAGTACTTC
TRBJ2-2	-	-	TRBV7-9	CASSSPGELFF	TGTGCCAGCAGCTCACCGGGGGAGCTGTTTTTT
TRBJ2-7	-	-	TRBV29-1	CSVELDKPYEQYF	TGCAGCGTTGAATTGGACAAACCCTACGAGCAGTACTTC
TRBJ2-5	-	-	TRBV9	CASSPCLFLAHIVETQYF	TGTGCCAGCAGCCCCTGTCTTTTTCTAGCACATATAGTGGAGACCCAGTACTTC
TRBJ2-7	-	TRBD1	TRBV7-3	CASSYGQDYEQYF	TGTGCCAGCAGCTATGGACAGGACTACGAGCAGTACTTC
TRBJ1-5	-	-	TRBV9	CASSPGGGNQPQHF	TGTGCCAGCAGCCCGGGTGGGGGTAATCAGCCCCAGCATTTT
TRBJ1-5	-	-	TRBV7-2	CASSLVERGWGPQHF	TGTGCCAGCAGCTTAGTAGAAAGGGGGTGGGGGCCCCAGCATTTT
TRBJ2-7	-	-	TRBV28	CASSPARDLIYSYEQYF	TGTGCCAGCAGCCCGGCTAGGGACTTAATCTACTCCTACGAGCAGTACTTC
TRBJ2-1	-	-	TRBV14	CASSARSGLQERYNEQFF	TGTGCCAGCAGTGCAAGAAGTGGACTCCAGGAAAGATACAATGAGCAGTTCTTC
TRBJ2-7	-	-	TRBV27	CASSPRVLYYEQYF	TGTGCCAGCAGCCCGCGGGTCCTCTACTACGAGCAGTACTTC
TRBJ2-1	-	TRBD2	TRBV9	CASSVDDSGANEQFF	TGTGCCAGCAGCGTAGATGATAGCGGGGCAAATGAGCAGTTCTTC
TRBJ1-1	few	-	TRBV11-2	CASSFGDTEAFF	TGTGCCAGCAGCTTTGGGGACACTGAAGCTTTCTTT
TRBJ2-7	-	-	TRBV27	CASSLLIGDYEQYF	TGTGCCAGCAGTTTATTAATCGGGGACTACGAGCAGTACTTC
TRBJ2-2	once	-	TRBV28	CASRRIEFSNTGELFF	TGTGCCAGCAGGAGAATAGAATTTTCGAACACCGGGGAGCTGTTTTTT
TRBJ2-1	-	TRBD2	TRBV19	CASRGRETYNEQFF	TGTGCCAGTAGGGGGCGGGAGACATACAATGAGCAGTTCTTC
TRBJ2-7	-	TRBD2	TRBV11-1	CASSVLAGSYEQYF	TGTGCCAGCAGCGTACTAGCGGGAAGCTACGAGCAGTACTTC
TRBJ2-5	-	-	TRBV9	CASSVAAVQETQYF	TGTGCCAGCAGCGTAGCGGCAGTACAAGAGACCCAGTACTTC
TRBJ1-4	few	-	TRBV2	CASSEFGQGNEKLFF	TGTGCCAGCAGTGAATTCGGGCAGGGGAATGAAAAACTGTTTTTT
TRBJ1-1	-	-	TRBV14	CASSQTLNTEAFF	TGTGCCAGCAGCCAGACACTGAACACTGAAGCTTTCTTT
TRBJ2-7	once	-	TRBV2	CASSVQDKTYEQYF	TGTGCCAGCAGCGTCCAAGACAAGACCTACGAGCAGTACTTC
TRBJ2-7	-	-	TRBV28	CASSPPRGVGQYF	TGTGCCAGCAGTCCCCCCCGGGGCGTAGGGCAGTACTTC
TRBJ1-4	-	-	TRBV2	CASSEPRAATNEKLFF	TGTGCCAGCAGTGAACCGCGGGCTGCAACTAATGAAAAACTGTTTTTT
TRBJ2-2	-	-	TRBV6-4	CASRDHSGELFF	TGTGCCAGCAGGGACCACAGCGGGGAGCTGTTTTTT
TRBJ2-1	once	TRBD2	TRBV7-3	CASSLLAGGTNEQFF	TGTGCCAGCAGCCTACTAGCGGGAGGTACCAATGAGCAGTTCTTC
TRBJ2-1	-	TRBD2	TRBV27	CASSLSAGVVYNEQFF	TGTGCCAGCAGTTTATCGGCGGGAGTAGTGTACAATGAGCAGTTCTTC
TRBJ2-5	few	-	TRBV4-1	CASSQLETQYF	TGCGCCAGCAGCCAATTGGAGACCCAGTACTTC
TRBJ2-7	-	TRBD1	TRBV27	CASSATGTGFSYEQYF	TGTGCCAGCAGTGCGACCGGGACAGGGTTCTCCTACGAGCAGTACTTC